This T cell receptor (beta chain) stems from a study of blood T cell repertoires in COVID-19. Overall study: In each case, the material was cDNA or gDNA derived from T cells, B-cell-depleted T cells, or PBMCs.

As handled by the study authors: Amplification from reference gene primers served as the basis for estimated nucleated cell counts. Libraries were prepared by immunoSEQ multiplex PCR; TCRdb keeps only in-frame clonotypes and omits some of them. Clone size and V and J calls were adopted from that table, with D and trimming inferred from the DNA. The profile shows 130,000 to 150,000 clones, around 80% of them singletons. Germline CDR1 and CDR2: SGHTA and FQGNSA. With 5 bases clipped from V and 2 bases from J, the junction kept 2 bases outside the gene matches. This CDR3 is built from 14 residues. The specimen was peripheral blood. This receptor was obtained from a man older than 75 with acute or convalescent COVID-19. The chain uses TRBV7-2 and TRBJ2-1; 8 positions agree with TRBD1. The CDR3 is CASSPTGAYNEQFF. The DNA of the CDR3 is TGTGCCAGCAGCCCGACAGGGGCCTACAATGAGCAGTTCTTC.